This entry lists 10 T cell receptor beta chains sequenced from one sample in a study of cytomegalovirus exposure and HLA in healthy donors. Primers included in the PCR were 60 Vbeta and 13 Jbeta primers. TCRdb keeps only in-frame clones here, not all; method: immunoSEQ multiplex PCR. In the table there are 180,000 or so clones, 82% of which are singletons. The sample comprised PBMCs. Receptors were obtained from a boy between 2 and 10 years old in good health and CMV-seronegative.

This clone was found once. CDR3 amino acids: CASSPSSGPTDTQYF. DNA for the CDR3: TGTGCCAGCTCACCTTCTAGCGGGCCCACAGATACGCAGTATTTT. The chain carries TRBV18 and TRBJ2-3; 8 bases agree with TRBD2. There are 15 residues in the CDR3. V shed 3 bases, J shed 2 bases, and the junction held 4 bases outside the gene matches. CDR1 KGHSH and CDR2 LQKENI come from the germline V gene.

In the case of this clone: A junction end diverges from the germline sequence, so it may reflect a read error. CDR3 in DNA: TGTGCCAGCAGCCCGCAGCGGTTC. This codes for CASSPQRF. The chain carries TRBV7-9 and TRBJ1-2; D ambiguous. The length of the CDR3 is 8 residues. From germline, CDR1 is SEHNR and CDR2 FQNEAQ (reference sequence). Variable domain in full (rest from reference TRBV7-9 and TRBJ1-2): DTGVSQNPRHKITKRGQNVTFRCDPISEHNRLYWYRQTLGQGPEFLTYFQNEAQLEKSRLLSDRFSAERPKGSFSTLEIQRTEQGDSAMYLCASSPQRFGSGTRLTVV.

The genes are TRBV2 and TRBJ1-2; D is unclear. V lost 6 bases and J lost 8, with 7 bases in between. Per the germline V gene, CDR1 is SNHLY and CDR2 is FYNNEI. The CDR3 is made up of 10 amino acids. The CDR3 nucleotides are TGTGCCAGCAGCGAGGGCGGCTACACCTTC. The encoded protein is CASSEGGYTF. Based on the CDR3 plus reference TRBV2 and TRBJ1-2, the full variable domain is EPEVTQTPSHQVTQMGQEVILRCVPISNHLYFYWYRQILGQKVEFLVSFYNNEISEKSEIFDDQFSVERPDGSNFTLKIRSTKLEDSAMYFCASSEGGYTFGSGTRLTVV.

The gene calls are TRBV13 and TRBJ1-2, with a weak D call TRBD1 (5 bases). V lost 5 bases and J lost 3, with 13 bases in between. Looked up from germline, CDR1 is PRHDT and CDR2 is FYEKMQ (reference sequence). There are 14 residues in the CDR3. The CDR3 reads CASSLRALDYGYTF. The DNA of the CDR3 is TGTGCCAGCAGCCTCAGGGCTCTGGACTATGGCTACACCTTC.

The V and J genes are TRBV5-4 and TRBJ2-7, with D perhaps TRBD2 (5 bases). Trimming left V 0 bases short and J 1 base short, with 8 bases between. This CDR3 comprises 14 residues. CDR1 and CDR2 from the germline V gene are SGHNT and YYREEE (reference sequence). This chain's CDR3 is CASSLVPGSYEQYF. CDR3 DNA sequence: TGTGCCAGCAGCTTGGTACCGGGGTCCTACGAGCAGTACTTC.

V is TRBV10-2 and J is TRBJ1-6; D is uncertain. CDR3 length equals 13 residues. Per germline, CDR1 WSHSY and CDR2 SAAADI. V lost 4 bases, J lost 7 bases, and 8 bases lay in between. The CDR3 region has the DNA TGCGCCAGCAGTGTCCGCACAAATTCACCCCTCCACTTT. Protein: CASSVRTNSPLHF.

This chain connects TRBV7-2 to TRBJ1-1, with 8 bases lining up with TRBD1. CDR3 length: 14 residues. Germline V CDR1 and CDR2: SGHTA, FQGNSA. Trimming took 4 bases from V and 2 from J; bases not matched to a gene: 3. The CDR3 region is CASSSGQANTEAFF. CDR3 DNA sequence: TGTGCCAGCAGCTCGGGACAGGCCAACACTGAAGCTTTCTTT.

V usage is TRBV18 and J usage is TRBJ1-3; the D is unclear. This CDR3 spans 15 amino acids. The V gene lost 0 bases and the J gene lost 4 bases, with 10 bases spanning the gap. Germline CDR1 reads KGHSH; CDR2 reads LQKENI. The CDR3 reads CASSPPQRLGNTIYF. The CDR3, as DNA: TGTGCCAGCTCACCACCGCAGCGTCTAGGAAACACCATATATTTT.

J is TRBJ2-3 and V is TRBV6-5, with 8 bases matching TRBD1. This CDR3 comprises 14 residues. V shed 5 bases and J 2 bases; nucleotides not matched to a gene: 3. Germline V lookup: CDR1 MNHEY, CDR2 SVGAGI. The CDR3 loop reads CASSEDRDTDTQYF. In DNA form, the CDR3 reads TGTGCCAGCAGTGAGGACAGGGACACAGATACGCAGTATTTT.

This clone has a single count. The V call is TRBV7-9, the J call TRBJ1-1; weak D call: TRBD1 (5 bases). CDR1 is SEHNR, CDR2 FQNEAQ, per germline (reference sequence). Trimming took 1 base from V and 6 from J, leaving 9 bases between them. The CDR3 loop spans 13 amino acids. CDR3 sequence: CASSLVKGPEAFF. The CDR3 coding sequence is TGTGCCAGCAGCTTAGTGAAGGGGCCTGAAGCTTTCTTT.